This entry lists 23 T cell receptor beta chains sequenced from one sample in a study of T cell changes during pregnancy in multiple sclerosis. Libraries were prepared by immunoSEQ multiplex PCR; TCRdb keeps only in-frame clonotypes and omits some of them. The table has tens of thousands of clones, just under 95% seen once. This specimen was peripheral blood, taken in the third trimester of pregnancy. The origin of the receptors is a female donor in good health, enrolled as a control in a pregnancy study.

The chain carries TRBV15 and TRBJ2-2, with D maybe TRBD1 (5 bases). CDR3 size: 14 residues. Germline CDR1 and CDR2: LNHNV and YYDKDF (reference sequence). V was cut by 7 bases and J by 4 bases, with 13 bases left in between. As DNA, the CDR3 is TGTGCCACCATGGGGCGACGGAGCACCGGGGAGCTGTTTTTT. It translates to CATMGRRSTGELFF. Combining the CDR3 with reference TRBV15 and TRBJ2-2 gives the whole variable domain DAMVIQNPRYQVTQFGKPVTLSCSQTLNHNVMYWYQQKSSQAPKLLFHYYDKDFNNEADTPDNFQSRRPNTSFCFLDIRSPGLGDTAMYLCATMGRRSTGELFFGEGSRLTVL.

The chain carries TRBV4-1 and TRBJ2-1; 8 bases map to TRBD2. The CDR3 sequence is 15 residues long. From germline, CDR1 is MGHRA and CDR2 YSYEKL. V lost 4 bases to trimming and J lost 8 bases; unmatched junction nucleotides: 10. The DNA of the CDR3 is TGCGCCAGCAGCCTTCGGGAGGGGGGGATCTATGAGCAGTTCTTC. Translated, it gives CASSLREGGIYEQFF.

V is TRBV6-1 and J is TRBJ2-3; 7 bases agree with TRBD1. Germline assignment: CDR1 MNHNS and CDR2 SASEGT. The CDR3 loop spans 16 amino acids. J was trimmed by 4 bases and V by 3 bases; bases with no gene match: 10. The CDR3 sequence is CASSDIAGGVADTQYF. The CDR3 nucleotides read TGTGCCAGCAGTGATATTGCAGGGGGAGTTGCAGATACGCAGTATTTT.

This chain connects TRBV2 to TRBJ2-5, with 7 bases matching TRBD1. The trim removed 5 bases at V and 4 bases at J, leaving 4 bases unmatched. The CDR3 is made up of 13 amino acids. Germline V CDR1 and CDR2: SNHLY, FYNNEI. This chain's CDR3 is CASSLEGAETQYF. DNA for the CDR3: TGTGCCAGCAGTTTAGAGGGGGCAGAGACCCAGTACTTC.

The rearrangement joins TRBV19 to TRBJ2-3, with 9 nucleotides matching TRBD1. This CDR3 spans 15 amino acids. Trimming at V came to 6 bases and at J to 4 bases, leaving 8 bases not matched to a gene. Per germline, CDR1 LNHDA and CDR2 SQIVND (reference sequence). The chain's CDR3 is CASSRDREGADTQYF. CDR3 nucleotides: TGTGCCAGTAGCCGGGACAGGGAAGGGGCAGATACGCAGTATTTT.

V is TRBV5-1 and J is TRBJ1-2; 7 positions agree with TRBD1. The V gene's germline CDR1 is SGHRS and CDR2 YFSETQ. CDR3 length equals 14 residues. The trim removed 5 bases at V and 5 bases at J, leaving 9 bases unmatched. The CDR3 nucleotides are TGCGCCAGCAGAGACGGGCGGACAGGTTATGGCTACACCTTC. It codes for CASRDGRTGYGYTF.

CDR3 in DNA: TGTGCCAGCAGTGTGGGACTAGCGGGAACCTCCTACGAGCAGTACTTC. Translation gives CASSVGLAGTSYEQYF. This chain joins TRBV6-1 and TRBJ2-7, with TRBD2 identical over 13 bases. J gave up 0 bases and V 4 bases, and 3 bases lay outside the gene matches. CDR3 length: 16 residues. Germline loops: CDR1 MNHNS, CDR2 SASEGT.

This clone is a singleton in its sample. The chain links TRBV4-2 to TRBJ2-3; 9 positions match TRBD2. With V trimmed by 3 bases and J by 2 bases, 6 bases remained unmatched. Germline loops: CDR1 LGHNA, CDR2 YNFKEQ. CDR3 length: 16 amino acids. CDR3 bases: TGTGCCAGCAGCCAGGGTCTAGCGGGAACCACAGATACGCAGTATTTT. Its translation: CASSQGLAGTTDTQYF.

The CDR3 spells CASSPPGGKSSYNEQFF. The CDR3 DNA reads as TGTGCCAGCAGCCCTCCAGGGGGGAAAAGCTCCTACAATGAGCAGTTCTTC. The chain combines TRBV7-9 with TRBJ2-1; D might be TRBD1 (7 bases). V lost 5 bases and J 0 bases, leaving 17 bases between the germline ends. Germline CDR1 is SEHNR and CDR2 is FQNEAQ (reference sequence). The CDR3 has 17 amino acids. The complete variable domain, with remaining parts taken from reference TRBV7-9 and TRBJ2-1, reads DTGVSQNPRHKITKRGQNVTFRCDPISEHNRLYWYRQTLGQGPEFLTYFQNEAQLEKSRLLSDRFSAERPKGSFSTLEIQRTEQGDSAMYLCASSPPGGKSSYNEQFFGPGTRLTVL.

The V gene is TRBV28, the J gene TRBJ1-4, with D uncertain. The CDR3 has 14 residues. CDR1 and CDR2 (germline): MDHEN, SYDVKM. Trimming cost V 5 bases and J 1 base, with 8 bases left between them. CDR3 amino acids: CASSTPGTNEKLFF. DNA of the CDR3: TGTGCCAGCAGTACTCCGGGAACTAATGAAAAACTGTTTTTT.

This chain links TRBV10-3 with TRBJ2-7, with 7 bases identical to TRBD2. The V gene's germline CDR1 is ENHRY and CDR2 SYGVKD. Trimming took 9 bases from V and 3 from J; bases not matched to a gene: 5. The CDR3 spans 12 residues. This CDR3 is CAIRDYLYEQYF. DNA of the CDR3: TGTGCCATACGGGACTACCTCTACGAGCAGTACTTC.

This clone occurred once. The genes are TRBV6-5 and TRBJ2-7, with a weak D call TRBD1 (6 bases). Germline values: CDR1 MNHEY, CDR2 SVGAGI. V was pared by 6 bases and J by 2 bases, with 14 bases between. The CDR3 length is 14 residues. CDR3 region: CASSTPGQPYEQYF. DNA of the CDR3: TGTGCCAGCAGCACTCCGGGACAACCCTACGAGCAGTACTTC.

The chain links TRBV7-6 to TRBJ2-1; no firm D call. The CDR3 sequence is 16 residues long. V shed 5 bases and J shed 0 bases, with 14 bases lying between them. Germline V gene lookup returns CDR1 SGHVS and CDR2 FNYEAQ. CDR3 residues: CASSPSRGRSYNEQFF. DNA for the CDR3: TGTGCCAGCAGCCCTAGTCGAGGTCGCTCCTACAATGAGCAGTTCTTC.

V gene TRBV5-4 combines with J gene TRBJ2-1, with TRBD1 identical over 7 bases. CDR1 is SGHNT, CDR2 YYREEE, per germline (reference sequence). V lost 4 bases and J lost 6; bases outside the gene matches: 4. This CDR3 region has 13 residues. DNA for the CDR3: TGTGCCAGCAGCAGACAGGGTTCCAATGAGCAGTTCTTC. Amino acid sequence: CASSRQGSNEQFF.

The chain has TRBV28 and TRBJ1-4; possible D gene TRBD1, 6 bases. Germline-derived CDR1 and CDR2 are MDHEN and SYDVKM. The CDR3 covers 14 residues. V gave up 4 bases and J gave up 8 bases, with 14 bases separating them. CDR3 sequence reads: CASSSYRVGEKLFF. The DNA of the CDR3 is TGTGCCAGCAGTTCCTACAGGGTGGGGGAAAAACTGTTTTTT.

This CDR3 is CASSLTSGTKDEQFF. The DNA for the CDR3 is TGTGCCAGCAGTTTGACTAGCGGGACGAAAGATGAGCAGTTCTTC. The V gene is TRBV27, the J gene TRBJ2-1, with 11 bases identical to TRBD2. Germline CDR1 reads MNHEY; CDR2 reads SMNVEV (reference sequence). This CDR3 has 15 residues. Trimming removed 3 bases from V and 8 bases from J; junction bases left unmatched: 6.

The chain combines TRBV4-1 with TRBJ2-5; 10 bases are a match to TRBD2. This CDR3 spans 17 amino acids. Germline CDR1 MGHRA, CDR2 YSYEKL. Losses at the gene ends were 0 bases for V and 3 bases for J; bases not matched to a gene: 7. The CDR3 sequence is CASSQDLAGVREETQYF. The CDR3 nucleotides read TGCGCCAGCAGCCAAGATCTAGCGGGAGTCAGGGAAGAGACCCAGTACTTC.

The chain has TRBV11-3 and TRBJ2-7; TRBD2 matches 9 bases. Germline CDR1 is SGHNT and CDR2 is YENEEA. Trimming took 5 bases from V and 5 from J; bases not matched to a gene: 10. This CDR3 contains 15 residues. The CDR3 sequence: CASSVKPAGGNEQYF. CDR3 DNA sequence: TGTGCCAGCAGCGTAAAACCGGCGGGAGGGAACGAGCAGTACTTC.

The rearrangement uses TRBV5-1 and TRBJ2-3; 14 nucleotides align to TRBD2. The germline CDR1 and CDR2 sequences are SGHRS and YFSETQ. V lost 4 bases to trimming and J lost 5 bases; unmatched junction nucleotides: 6. This CDR3 is built from 16 residues. This CDR3 is CASSPGLAGAEDTQYF. Here the CDR3 DNA reads TGCGCCAGCAGCCCGGGACTAGCGGGAGCAGAAGATACGCAGTATTTT.

The CDR3 DNA sequence: TGTGCCAGCCTCGGGGGGGACGTAGGCAATCAGCCCCAGCATTTT. Translating it yields CASLGGDVGNQPQHF. The chain couples TRBV28 to TRBJ1-5; TRBD1 is a possible D gene (5 bases). The V end was cut by 8 bases, the J end by 2 bases, with 16 bases between. The CDR3 has 15 amino acids. The germline V gene encodes CDR1 MDHEN and CDR2 SYDVKM.

The chain combines TRBV6-1 with TRBJ1-2; the D is unclear. V shed 8 bases and J shed 0 bases, with 16 bases lying between them. Germline CDR1 and CDR2: MNHNS and SASEGT. This CDR3 has 15 residues. The CDR3 here is CASLSHAGTNYGYTF. The CDR3 region has the DNA TGTGCCAGCTTGAGTCACGCGGGTACTAACTATGGCTACACCTTC.

The V call is TRBV13, the J call TRBJ1-1; a possible D gene is TRBD1 (5 bases). Germline assignment: CDR1 PRHDT and CDR2 FYEKMQ (reference sequence). The CDR3 consists of 16 residues. V was shortened by 2 bases and J by 4 bases, with 17 bases between the two germline ends. CDR3 nucleotides: TGTGCCAGCAGCTTACAGGGTCCCAGATCTTCCACTGAAGCTTTCTTT. It encodes CASSLQGPRSSTEAFF.

This clone was observed once. V and J are TRBV5-6 and TRBJ1-2; D call uncertain. From germline, CDR1 is SGHDT and CDR2 YYEEEE. The CDR3 runs to 13 residues. The germline V and J ends were trimmed by 0 bases and 2 bases, with 5 bases remaining between them. The CDR3, as DNA: TGTGCCAGCAGCTTGGAACAGAACTATGGCTACACCTTC. Protein product: CASSLEQNYGYTF.